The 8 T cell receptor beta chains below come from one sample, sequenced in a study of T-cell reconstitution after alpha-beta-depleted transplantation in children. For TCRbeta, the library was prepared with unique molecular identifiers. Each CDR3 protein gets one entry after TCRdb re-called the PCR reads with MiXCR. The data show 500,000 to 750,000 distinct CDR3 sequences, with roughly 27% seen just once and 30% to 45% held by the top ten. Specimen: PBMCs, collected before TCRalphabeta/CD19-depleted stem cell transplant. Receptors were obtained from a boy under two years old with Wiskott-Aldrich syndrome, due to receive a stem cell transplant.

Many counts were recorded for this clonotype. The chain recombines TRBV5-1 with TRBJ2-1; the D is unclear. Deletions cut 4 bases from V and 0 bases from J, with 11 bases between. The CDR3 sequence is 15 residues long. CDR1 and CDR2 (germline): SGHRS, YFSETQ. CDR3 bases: TGCGCCAGCAGCCCCAGCGCGAGCTCCTACAATGAGCAGTTCTTC. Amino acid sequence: CASSPSASSYNEQFF.

CDR3 loop: CASSPWTGEETEAFF. As DNA, the CDR3 is TGTGCCAGCAGCCCGTGGACAGGGGAAGAAACTGAAGCTTTCTTT. The chain uses TRBV4-2 and TRBJ1-1, with 9 bases aligning to TRBD1. The length of the CDR3 is 15 residues. Trimming cost V 4 bases and J 5 bases; bases outside gene matches: 8. Germline CDR1 LGHNA, CDR2 YNFKEQ.

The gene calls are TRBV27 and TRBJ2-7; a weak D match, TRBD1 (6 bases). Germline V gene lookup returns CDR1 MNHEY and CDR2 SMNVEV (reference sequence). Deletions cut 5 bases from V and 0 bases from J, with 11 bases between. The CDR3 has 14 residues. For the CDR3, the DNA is TGTGCCAGCAGTACTTACAGGGACTCCTACGAGCAGTACTTC. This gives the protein CASSTYRDSYEQYF.

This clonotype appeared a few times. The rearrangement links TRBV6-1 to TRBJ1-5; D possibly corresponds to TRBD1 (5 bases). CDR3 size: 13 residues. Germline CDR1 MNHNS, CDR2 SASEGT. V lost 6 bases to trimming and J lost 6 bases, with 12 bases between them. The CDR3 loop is CASSRAQGQPQHF. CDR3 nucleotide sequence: TGTGCCAGCAGCCGAGCGCAGGGTCAGCCCCAGCATTTT.

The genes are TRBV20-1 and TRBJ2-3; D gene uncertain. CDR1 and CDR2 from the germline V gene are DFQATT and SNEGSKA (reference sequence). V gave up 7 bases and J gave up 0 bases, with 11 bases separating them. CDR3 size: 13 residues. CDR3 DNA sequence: TGCAGTGGGGCGGAACTTAGCACAGATACGCAGTATTTT. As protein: CSGAELSTDTQYF.

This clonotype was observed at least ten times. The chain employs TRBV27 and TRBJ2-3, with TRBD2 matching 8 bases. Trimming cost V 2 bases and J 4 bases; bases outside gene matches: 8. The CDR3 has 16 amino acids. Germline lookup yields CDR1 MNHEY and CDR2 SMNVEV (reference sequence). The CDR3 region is CASSLVAGGRADTQYF. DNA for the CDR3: TGTGCCAGCAGTTTAGTGGCGGGAGGTCGTGCAGATACGCAGTATTTT.

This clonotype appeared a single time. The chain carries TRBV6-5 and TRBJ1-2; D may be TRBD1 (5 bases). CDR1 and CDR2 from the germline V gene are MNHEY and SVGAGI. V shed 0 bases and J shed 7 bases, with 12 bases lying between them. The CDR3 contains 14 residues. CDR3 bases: TGTGCCAGCAGTTACTCGAGCAGGGCGAGTGGCTACACCTTC. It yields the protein CASSYSSRASGYTF.

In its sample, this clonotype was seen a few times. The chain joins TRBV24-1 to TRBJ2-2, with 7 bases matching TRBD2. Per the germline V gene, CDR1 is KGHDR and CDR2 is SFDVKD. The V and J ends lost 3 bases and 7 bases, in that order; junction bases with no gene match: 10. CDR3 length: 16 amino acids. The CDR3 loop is CATSDLEAGKGGELFF. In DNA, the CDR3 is TGTGCCACCAGTGATCTCGAAGCGGGAAAGGGCGGGGAGCTGTTTTTT.